These 3 T cell receptor beta chains were sequenced from one sample in a study of cytomegalovirus exposure and HLA in healthy donors (dated by TCRdb to 2016 to 2017). The library was obtained by the immunoSEQ multiplex PCR assay. A mixture of 60 forward primers for TCR Vbeta segments and 13 reverse primers for TCR Jbeta segments was used in the multiplex PCR. The table was pulled from immuneACCESS by TCRdb, which kept in-frame rearrangements only. Such tables lose some clones; where checked, under half of the loss comes from unresolved V genes, and the rest has no known cause. The sample table includes roughly 120,000 clones. The ten most abundant clones make up more than 0.9% of the sample. The material sequenced was PBMCs. The receptors derive from a man younger than 35 in good health and CMV-seronegative.

In regard to this clone: Mismatch with germline at one junction end may stem from a read error. The V and J genes are TRBV7-7 and TRBJ2-1; 9 nucleotides agree with TRBD2. The CDR3 totals 15 residues. Germline CDR1 is SSHAT and CDR2 is FNYEAQ (reference sequence). CDR3 sequence: CASSLGAGGHNEQFF. CDR3 in DNA: TGTGCTAGCAGCTTAGGGGCGGGGGGGCATAATGAGCAGTTCTTC. Together with reference TRBV7-7 and TRBJ2-1, the CDR3 gives the full variable domain: GAGVSQSPRYKVTKRGQDVTLRCDPISSHATLYWYQQALGQGPEFLTYFNYEAQPDKSGLPSDRFSAERPEGSISTLTIQRTEQRDSAMYRCASSLGAGGHNEQFFGPGTRLTVL.

Notes on this clone: At one end, the junction sequence differs from germline, possibly due to a read error. The genes are TRBV11-2 and TRBJ2-7; D gene ambiguous. Germline loops: CDR1 SGHAT, CDR2 FQNNGV. This CDR3 region has 16 residues. The CDR3 DNA reads as TGTGCCAGCAGTTTAGATCCAGCCCGGAGCTCCTACGAGCAGTACTTC. Protein: CASSLDPARSSYEQYF.

The rearrangement links TRBV5-1 to TRBJ2-5, with a tentative D call TRBD1 (6 bases). Trimming took 4 bases from V and 5 from J, leaving 21 bases between them. Germline V lookup: CDR1 SGHRS, CDR2 YFSETQ. The CDR3 spans 16 residues. The CDR3 sequence is CASSPDGQTGRETQYF. The CDR3 DNA follows: TGCGCCAGCAGCCCCGACGGACAGACGGGTAGGGAGACCCAGTACTTC.